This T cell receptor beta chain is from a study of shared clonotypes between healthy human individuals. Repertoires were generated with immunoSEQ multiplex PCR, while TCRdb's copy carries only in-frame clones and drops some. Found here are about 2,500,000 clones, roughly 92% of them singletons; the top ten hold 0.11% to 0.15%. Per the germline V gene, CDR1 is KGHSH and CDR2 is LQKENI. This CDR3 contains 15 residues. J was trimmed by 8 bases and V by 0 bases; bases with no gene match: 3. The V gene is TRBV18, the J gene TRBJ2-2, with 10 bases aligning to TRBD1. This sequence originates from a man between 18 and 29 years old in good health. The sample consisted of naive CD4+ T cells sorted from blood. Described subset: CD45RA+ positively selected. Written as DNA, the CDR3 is TGTGCCAGCTCACCACCGGGACAGGGGATTGGGGAGCTGTTTTTT. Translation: CASSPPGQGIGELFF.